Each of the 14 T cell receptor beta chains below was sequenced from the same sample in a study of blood T cell repertoires in COVID-19. Sequenced by immunoSEQ multiplex PCR; TCRdb stores in-frame clones only, minus some. The table lists around 90,000 clones, around four fifths of them singletons. What was sequenced was peripheral blood. The receptors here all came from a woman between 70 and 85 years old with active or convalescent COVID-19.

The CDR3 reads CASSSNRGPSTNEKLFF. The DNA for the CDR3 is TGTGCCAGCAGCTCAAACAGGGGGCCCTCAACTAATGAAAAACTGTTTTTT. The genes are TRBV11-2 and TRBJ1-4, with 9 bases identical to TRBD1. The junction had 6 bases not matched to a gene; V was cut back by 4 bases and J by 0 bases. Per germline, CDR1 SGHAT and CDR2 FQNNGV. The CDR3 is made up of 17 amino acids.

This clone was counted a single time. This rearrangement joins TRBV25-1 to TRBJ1-1; possible D gene TRBD1, 5 bases. This CDR3 has 15 amino acids. Trimming took 1 base from V and 0 from J, leaving 9 bases between them. Germline CDR1 MGHDK, CDR2 SYGVNS. The CDR3 nucleotides read TGTGCCAGCAGTGAATTGGGGCAGATGAACACTGAAGCTTTCTTT. Encoded protein: CASSELGQMNTEAFF.

This clone appeared many times. V gene TRBV7-9 combines with J gene TRBJ2-7; D remains ambiguous. CDR3 length: 12 amino acids. Trimming took off 4 bases at V and 6 bases at J, with 10 bases between the two ends. Germline values: CDR1 SEHNR, CDR2 FQNEAQ (reference sequence). The CDR3 DNA reads TGTGCCAGCAGCTCGAGGCGGTCCGAGCAGTACTTC. Amino acid sequence: CASSSRRSEQYF. Supplemented by reference TRBV7-9 and TRBJ2-7, the full variable domain reads DTGVSQNPRHKITKRGQNVTFRCDPISEHNRLYWYRQTLGQGPEFLTYFQNEAQLEKSRLLSDRFSAERPKGSFSTLEIQRTEQGDSAMYLCASSSRRSEQYFGPGTRLTVT.

This clone was picked up a small number of times. This chain joins TRBV6-5 and TRBJ2-2; D might be TRBD2 (5 bases). Germline CDR1 MNHEY, CDR2 SVGAGI. V was cut by 2 bases and J by 0 bases, with 10 bases left in between. The CDR3 covers 16 residues. CDR3 nucleotide sequence: TGTGCCAGCAGTTACCCTACGGGGACGAACACCGGGGAGCTGTTTTTT. It encodes CASSYPTGTNTGELFF.

In this sample, this clone turned up once. V usage is TRBV7-8 and J usage is TRBJ1-2; TRBD1 agrees at 7 bases. The trim removed 5 bases at V and 6 bases at J, leaving 9 bases unmatched. This CDR3 has 14 amino acids. Germline V gene lookup returns CDR1 SGHVS and CDR2 FQNEAQ. The CDR3 coding sequence is TGTGCCAGCAGCATACGGGACAGTTTGAATGGCTACACCTTC. This sequence encodes CASSIRDSLNGYTF.

The genes are TRBV18 and TRBJ2-7; 12 nucleotides align to TRBD2. Looked up from germline, CDR1 is KGHSH and CDR2 is LQKENI. There are 16 residues in the CDR3. The ends lost 5 bases at V and 1 base at J; junction bases unmatched: 6. CDR3 in amino acids: CASSSTTSGGSYEQYF. The CDR3 DNA reads TGTGCCAGCTCATCCACGACTAGCGGGGGTTCCTACGAGCAGTACTTC.

The J gene is TRBJ2-7, the V gene TRBV19; the D gene is possibly TRBD1 (6 bases). CDR3 size: 14 residues. Germline loops: CDR1 LNHDA, CDR2 SQIVND (reference sequence). The V and J ends lost 2 bases and 5 bases respectively, with 13 bases between them. In DNA form, the CDR3 reads TGTGCCAGTAGTATAACAGGGATTTCCCACGAGCAGTACTTC. This sequence encodes CASSITGISHEQYF.

V is TRBV6-5 and J is TRBJ2-7; D perhaps matches TRBD1 (5 bases). Germline assignment: CDR1 MNHEY and CDR2 SVGAGI. V dropped 10 bases and J dropped 4 bases, with 17 bases sitting between them. The CDR3 spans 13 residues. In DNA form, the CDR3 reads TGTGCCACCTCACAGGAGTGGGTTTACGAGCAGTACTTC. Protein: CATSQEWVYEQYF.

V usage is TRBV15 and J usage is TRBJ1-5; TRBD1 matches at 8 bases. Per germline, CDR1 LNHNV and CDR2 YYDKDF (reference sequence). V dropped 0 bases and J dropped 5; count of bases not matched to a gene: 3. The CDR3 consists of 15 residues. CDR3: CATSREQGGHQPQHF. In DNA form, the CDR3 reads TGTGCCACCAGCAGAGAACAGGGGGGACATCAGCCCCAGCATTTT. Full variable domain (outside the CDR3, taken from reference TRBV15 and TRBJ1-5): DAMVIQNPRYQVTQFGKPVTLSCSQTLNHNVMYWYQQKSSQAPKLLFHYYDKDFNNEADTPDNFQSRRPNTSFCFLDIRSPGLGDTAMYLCATSREQGGHQPQHFGDGTRLSIL.

The chain links TRBV25-1 to TRBJ2-2, with a possible D match to TRBD1 (5 bases). The V gene lost 7 bases and the J gene lost 6 bases, with 15 bases spanning the gap. CDR3 length: 14 amino acids. Germline loops: CDR1 MGHDK, CDR2 SYGVNS. The CDR3 coding sequence is TGTGCCAGCACCGACGCTAGGGGCCCCGGGGAGCTGTTTTTT. Its protein is CASTDARGPGELFF.

The CDR3 spells CASSQSGLAGIRESDTQYF. DNA of the CDR3: TGCGCCAGCAGCCAGAGCGGACTAGCGGGGATCCGTGAATCCGATACGCAGTATTTT. The chain has TRBV4-1 and TRBJ2-3; 12 bases match TRBD2. This CDR3 has 19 residues. J gave up 6 bases and V 3 bases, and 16 bases lay outside the gene matches. The V gene's germline CDR1 is MGHRA and CDR2 YSYEKL.

The chain has TRBV6-2 or TRBV6-3 and TRBJ2-1, with TRBD2 matching 12 bases. V lost 6 bases, J lost 5 bases, and 5 bases stayed unmatched. There are 15 residues in the CDR3. Germline V gives CDR1 MNHEY, CDR2 SVGEGT. The CDR3 bases are TGTGCCAGCAGGCCTAGCGGGGGGGCGAACAATGAGCAGTTCTTC. It codes for CASRPSGGANNEQFF.

Turning to this clone: At one boundary the junction diverges from the germline segment, which might be a read error. This chain links TRBV7-7 with TRBJ2-7; tentatively, D is TRBD1 (5 bases). Germline V lookup: CDR1 SSHAT, CDR2 FNYEAQ (reference sequence). This CDR3 region has 16 residues. DNA for the CDR3: TGTGCTAGCAGCTTAGGGGCCGCCCACGGATCATACGAGCAGTACTTC. Translating it yields CASSLGAAHGSYEQYF.

The chain links TRBV3-1 (or the pseudogene TRBV3-2) to TRBJ2-4, with D possibly matching TRBD2 (7 bases). Germline CDR1 LGHDT, CDR2 YNNKEL (reference sequence). This CDR3 is 17 amino acids long. Trimming cost V 4 bases and J 0 bases, with 16 bases left between them. DNA of the CDR3: TGTGCCAGCAGCCGGGGGGGGGCGCTAGGAGCCAAAAACATTCAGTACTTC. Residues: CASSRGGALGAKNIQYF.